The 19 T cell receptor beta chains presented below share a single source sample, sequenced in a study of blood T cells in healthy people across ages. Together with a sample-barcoded 5' primer, a J-beta primer mix was included in a second PCR lasting about 7 to 11 cycles. Each CDR3 protein is one row after TCRdb ran MiXCR on the 5' RACE reads. The data show some 730,000 distinct CDR3 sequences, about a fifth seen once. Sequenced: blood. These receptors were obtained from a man between 65 and 85 years old in good health.

This chain connects TRBV6-2 or TRBV6-3 to TRBJ2-3; 7 positions agree with TRBD2. V gave up 7 bases and J gave up 5 bases; unmatched junction bases: 15. The CDR3 spans 16 residues. The germline V gene encodes CDR1 MNHEY and CDR2 SVGEGT. The CDR3 DNA reads as TGTGCCAGCATCCAAATATGGAGCGGGGCGAGAGATACGCAGTATTTT. Translated, it gives CASIQIWSGARDTQYF.

The gene calls are TRBV20-1 and TRBJ2-7; D assignment may be TRBD1 or TRBD2 (6 bases each). The CDR3 consists of 14 residues. The germline V gene encodes CDR1 DFQATT and CDR2 SNEGSKA (reference sequence). V lost 6 bases and J 6 bases, leaving 21 bases between the germline ends. In nucleotides, the CDR3 is TGCAGTGCCCCCCCGGTCACCGGGGGCCTCGAGCAGTACTTC. Translation: CSAPPVTGGLEQYF.

The chain couples TRBV14 to TRBJ1-1, with 7 bases fitting TRBD1. The length of the CDR3 is 15 residues. Germline-derived CDR1 and CDR2 are SGHDN and FVKESK. Trimming removed 3 bases from V and 4 bases from J; junction bases left unmatched: 8. CDR3 nucleotides: TGTGCCAGCAGCCAGTATGCAGGGGGATTCACTGAAGCTTTCTTT. Translation gives CASSQYAGGFTEAFF.

This clonotype came up a few times. CDR3: CASSLVAATNEKLFF. Here the CDR3 DNA reads TGTGCCAGCAGCTTAGTGGCAGCAACTAATGAAAAACTGTTTTTT. The chain joins TRBV7-2 to TRBJ1-4, with D unclear. Germline V gives CDR1 SGHTA, CDR2 FQGNSA. V gave up 1 base and J gave up 0 bases, with 6 bases separating them. The CDR3 length is 15 residues.

The chain uses TRBV20-1 and TRBJ2-1, with a possible D match to TRBD2 (5 bases). V was clipped by 2 bases and J by 0 bases, with 8 bases between them. CDR1 is DFQATT, CDR2 SNEGSKA, per germline (reference sequence). The CDR3 spans 14 residues. This CDR3 reads CSARREGSYNEQFF. In DNA form, the CDR3 reads TGCAGTGCTAGACGGGAAGGCTCCTACAATGAGCAGTTCTTC.

The V call is TRBV7-2, the J call TRBJ2-5; D is possibly TRBD2 (5 bases). The CDR3 extends over 13 amino acids. V shed 4 bases and J shed 4 bases, with 10 bases lying between them. Germline V CDR1 and CDR2: SGHTA, FQGNSA. The CDR3 reads CASSWTLGETQYF. As DNA, the CDR3 is TGTGCCAGCAGCTGGACTTTAGGAGAGACCCAGTACTTC.

This clonotype has just a few counts. The chain is built from TRBV20-1 and TRBJ1-5; TRBD1 matches 9 bases. The J segment lost 2 bases and the V segment lost 3 bases, leaving 5 bases of the junction unmatched. Germline assignment: CDR1 DFQATT and CDR2 SNEGSKA (reference sequence). The length of the CDR3 is 15 residues. The chain's CDR3 is CSASPRTGGNQPQHF. For the CDR3, the DNA is TGCAGTGCTAGCCCCCGGACAGGGGGCAATCAGCCCCAGCATTTT.

The chain carries TRBV28 and TRBJ2-5, with D perhaps TRBD2 (6 bases). CDR3 length: 16 residues. V shed 6 bases and J shed 1 base, with 18 bases lying between them. The V gene's germline CDR1 is MDHEN and CDR2 SYDVKM. CDR3 nucleotide sequence: TGTGCCAGCAGCCCCGGGGGTGCGGGGACCCAAGAGACCCAGTACTTC. It translates to CASSPGGAGTQETQYF.

The V gene is TRBV5-6, the J gene TRBJ1-2; D possibly corresponds to TRBD1 (6 bases). This CDR3 has 17 amino acids. Trimming took 2 bases from V and 0 from J, leaving 17 bases between them. CDR1 is SGHDT and CDR2 is YYEEEE in the germline V gene. The CDR3 protein is CASSFWDILQANYGYTF. CDR3 nucleotide sequence: TGTGCCAGCAGCTTTTGGGACATCCTACAAGCTAACTATGGCTACACCTTC.

The rearrangement uses TRBV7-8 and TRBJ2-5; D not resolved. This CDR3 has 20 amino acids. The germline gives CDR1 SGHVS, CDR2 FQNEAQ. With 2 bases removed from V and 0 bases from J, the gap between germline ends came to 25 bases. DNA for the CDR3: TGTGCCAGCAGCTTAAAAACGCTTGGAAACTCTTTTTCAAACCAAGAGACCCAGTACTTC. Translated: CASSLKTLGNSFSNQETQYF.

This clonotype came up a few times. V is TRBV20-1 and J is TRBJ1-5; the match to TRBD1 covers 11 bases. The CDR3 runs 18 residues. The germline CDR1 and CDR2 sequences are DFQATT and SNEGSKA (reference sequence). V lost 6 bases and J lost 1; bases outside the gene matches: 14. CDR3 residues: CSARSGQGESLSNQPQHF. As DNA, the CDR3 is TGCAGTGCCCGGTCGGGACAGGGGGAATCATTAAGCAATCAGCCCCAGCATTTT.

This clonotype turned up a few times. The rearrangement joins TRBV29-1 to TRBJ1-2; tentatively, D is TRBD1 (5 bases). There are 15 residues in the CDR3. Trimming removed 3 bases from V and 4 bases from J, with 18 bases in between. The germline V gene has CDR1 SQVTM and CDR2 ANQGSEA. The CDR3 spells CSVEGRPGLSYGYTF. In DNA form, the CDR3 reads TGCAGCGTTGAGGGGCGGCCGGGCCTCTCCTATGGCTACACCTTC. Based on the CDR3 plus reference TRBV29-1 and TRBJ1-2, the full variable domain is SAVISQKPSRDICQRGTSLTIQCQVDSQVTMMFWYRQQPGQSLTLIATANQGSEATYESGFVIDKFPISRPNLTFSTLTVSNMSPEDSSIYLCSVEGRPGLSYGYTFGSGTRLTVV.

V and J are TRBV29-1 and TRBJ2-1, with D tentatively TRBD2 (6 bases). The V gene lost 3 bases and the J gene lost 4 bases, with 13 bases spanning the gap. Germline-derived CDR1 and CDR2 are SQVTM and ANQGSEA. The CDR3 has 14 residues. The CDR3 reads CSVEMSGLYNEQFF. The CDR3 bases are TGCAGCGTTGAGATGTCGGGACTGTACAATGAGCAGTTCTTC.

V usage is TRBV24-1 and J usage is TRBJ2-3; D may be TRBD2 (5 bases). The CDR3 runs to 14 residues. Germline CDR1 and CDR2: KGHDR and SFDVKD. Trimming removed 1 base at V and 8 bases at J, with 12 bases between. The CDR3 DNA reads TGTGCCACCAGTGATTTAGGAATCGGAGGTACGCAGTATTTT. It is translated as CATSDLGIGGTQYF.

This clonotype was observed a few times. The rearrangement uses TRBV5-6 and TRBJ2-4; D gene uncertain. V lost 3 bases and J lost 3, with 13 bases in between. The CDR3 is 15 amino acids. Germline V gives CDR1 SGHDT, CDR2 YYEEEE. The DNA of the CDR3 is TGTGCCAGCAGCTCCTTGAAAGTGGGCAAAAACATTCAGTACTTC. Residues: CASSSLKVGKNIQYF.

V and J are TRBV6-2 or TRBV6-3 and TRBJ1-1, with no clear D. V shed 2 bases and J shed 8 bases, with 9 bases lying between them. From germline, CDR1 is MNHEY and CDR2 SVGEGT. The CDR3 has 12 amino acids. CDR3 region: CASSYDRLEAFF. DNA for the CDR3: TGTGCCAGCAGTTACGACCGTTTGGAAGCTTTCTTT.

The table lists this clonotype with a few counts. The chain is built from TRBV28 and TRBJ2-7; D is undetermined. The V and J ends lost 4 bases and 2 bases respectively, with 15 bases between them. Germline CDR1 reads MDHEN; CDR2 reads SYDVKM. CDR3 length: 15 residues. CDR3 in DNA: TGTGCCAGCAGTTCACCACCGGACGTGACCTACGAGCAGTACTTC. Encoded protein: CASSSPPDVTYEQYF.

V gene TRBV12-3 or TRBV12-4 combines with J gene TRBJ2-4; 7 bases line up with TRBD1. The CDR3 length is 14 residues. The ends lost 6 bases at V and 8 bases at J; junction bases unmatched: 10. CDR3 in DNA: TGTGCCAGCAGAACGACAGGGTTGGATGACATTCAGTACTTC. This gives the protein CASRTTGLDDIQYF.

This clonotype was observed many times. The chain employs TRBV6-6 and TRBJ1-4; TRBD1 agrees at 10 bases. The CDR3 extends over 15 amino acids. V was clipped by 2 bases and J by 4 bases; unmatched bases: 1. CDR1 is MNHNY and CDR2 is SVGAGI in the germline V gene (reference sequence). CDR3 in amino acids: CASSYGDRGNEKLFF. In DNA form, the CDR3 reads TGTGCCAGCAGTTACGGGGACAGGGGTAATGAAAAACTGTTTTTT.